The 2 T cell receptor beta chains given below trace back to one sample, sequenced in a study of beta chain features in type 1 diabetes. The authors reverse transcribed all of the isolated RNA, so sequencing captured expressed TCRB transcripts. Produced via immunoSEQ multiplex PCR; TCRdb's table is partial and in-frame only. The repertoire holds about half a million clones, with 30% as singletons. Sequenced sample: naive CD4+ T cells from blood. All receptors derive from a man aged 18 to 30 in good health.

This chain connects TRBV4-3 to TRBJ2-5; 12 bases line up with TRBD2. Trimming removed 3 bases from V and 3 bases from J; junction bases left unmatched: 11. Germline V gives CDR1 LGHNA, CDR2 YSLEER. This CDR3 is built from 18 residues. In nucleotides, the CDR3 is TGCGCCAGCAGCCACTCCCCGGCTAGCGGGAGGGCCGAAGAGACCCAGTACTTC. Its protein is CASSHSPASGRAEETQYF.

This clone occurred a few times. This chain joins TRBV6-6 and TRBJ2-3, with a weak D call TRBD2 (6 bases). Per the germline V gene, CDR1 is MNHNY and CDR2 is SVGAGI (reference sequence). The germline V and J ends were trimmed by 4 bases and 1 base, with 9 bases remaining between them. This CDR3 comprises 14 residues. The CDR3 region has the DNA TGTGCCAGCAGTTCCGGCGGGGGCACAGATACGCAGTATTTT. It specifies CASSSGGGTDTQYF.